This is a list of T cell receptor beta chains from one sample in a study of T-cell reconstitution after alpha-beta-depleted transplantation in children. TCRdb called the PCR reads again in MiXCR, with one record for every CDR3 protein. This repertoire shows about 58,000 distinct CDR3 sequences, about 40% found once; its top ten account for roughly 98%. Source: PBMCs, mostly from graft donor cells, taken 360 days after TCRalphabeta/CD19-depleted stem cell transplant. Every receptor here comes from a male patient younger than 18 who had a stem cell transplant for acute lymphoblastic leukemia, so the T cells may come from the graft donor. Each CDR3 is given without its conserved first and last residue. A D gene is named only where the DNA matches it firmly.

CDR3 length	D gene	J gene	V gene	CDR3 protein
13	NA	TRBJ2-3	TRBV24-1	ATSDEGGGTDTQY
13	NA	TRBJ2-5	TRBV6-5	ASSPLGGGRETQY
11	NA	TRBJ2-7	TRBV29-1	SVKWTTPGEQY
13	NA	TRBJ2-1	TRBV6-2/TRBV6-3	ASSYIVRSDNEQF
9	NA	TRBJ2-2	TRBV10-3	AISATGELF
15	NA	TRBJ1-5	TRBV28	ASSYYLRQNSNQPQH
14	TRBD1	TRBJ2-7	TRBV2	ASRSVAGQGAYEQY
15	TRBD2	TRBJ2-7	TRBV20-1	SAFPFTSGSESYEQY
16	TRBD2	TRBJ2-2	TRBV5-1	ASRTREAGLSSSGELF
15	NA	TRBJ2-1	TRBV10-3	AISESLPAKNYNEQF
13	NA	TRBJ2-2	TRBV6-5	ASSYSRTNTGELF
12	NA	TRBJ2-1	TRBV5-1	ASSSLRGNNEQF
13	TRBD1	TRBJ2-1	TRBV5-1	ASSPGQGAFNEQF